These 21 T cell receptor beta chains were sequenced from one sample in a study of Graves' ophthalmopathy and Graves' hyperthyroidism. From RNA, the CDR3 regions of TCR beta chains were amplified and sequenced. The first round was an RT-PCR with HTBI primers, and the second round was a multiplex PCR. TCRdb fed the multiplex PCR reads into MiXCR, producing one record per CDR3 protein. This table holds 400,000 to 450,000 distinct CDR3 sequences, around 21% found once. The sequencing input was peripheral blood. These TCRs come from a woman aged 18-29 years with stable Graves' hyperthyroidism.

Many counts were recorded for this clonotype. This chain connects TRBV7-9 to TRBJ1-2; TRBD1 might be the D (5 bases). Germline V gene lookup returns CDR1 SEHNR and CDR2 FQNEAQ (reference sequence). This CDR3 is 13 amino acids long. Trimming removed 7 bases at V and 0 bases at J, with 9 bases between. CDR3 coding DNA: TGTGCCAGCAAAGGGGTAGCTAACTATGGCTACACCTTC. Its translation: CASKGVANYGYTF.

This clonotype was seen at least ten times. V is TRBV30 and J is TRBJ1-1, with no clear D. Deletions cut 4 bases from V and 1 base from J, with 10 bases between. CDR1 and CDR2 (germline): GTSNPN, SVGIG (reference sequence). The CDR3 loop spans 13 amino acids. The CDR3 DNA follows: TGTGCCTGGATCGCCTCAACGAACACTGAAGCTTTCTTT. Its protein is CAWIASTNTEAFF.

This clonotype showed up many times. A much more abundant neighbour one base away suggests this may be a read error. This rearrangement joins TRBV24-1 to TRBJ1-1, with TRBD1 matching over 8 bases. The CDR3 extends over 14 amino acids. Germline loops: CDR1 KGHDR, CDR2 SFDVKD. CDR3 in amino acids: CATSDWTGCIRALF. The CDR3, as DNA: TGTGCCACCAGTGATTGGACAGGGTGTATTCGAGCTCTCTTT.

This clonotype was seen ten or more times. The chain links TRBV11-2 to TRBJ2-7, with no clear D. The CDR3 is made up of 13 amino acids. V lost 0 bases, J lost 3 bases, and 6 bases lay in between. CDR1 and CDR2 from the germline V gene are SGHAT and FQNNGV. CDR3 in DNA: TGTGCCAGCAGCTTAGATATGGTCTACGAGCAGTACTTC. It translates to CASSLDMVYEQYF.

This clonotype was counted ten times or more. The chain's CDR3 is CASSLGALRGYEQYF. CDR3 DNA sequence: TGTGCCAGCAGCTTAGGGGCGCTCCGGGGCTACGAGCAGTACTTC. The V gene is TRBV7-2, the J gene TRBJ2-7; a weak D match, TRBD2 (5 bases). The length of the CDR3 is 15 residues. With 1 base removed from V and 3 bases from J, the gap between germline ends came to 13 bases. The germline V gene has CDR1 SGHTA and CDR2 FQGNSA.

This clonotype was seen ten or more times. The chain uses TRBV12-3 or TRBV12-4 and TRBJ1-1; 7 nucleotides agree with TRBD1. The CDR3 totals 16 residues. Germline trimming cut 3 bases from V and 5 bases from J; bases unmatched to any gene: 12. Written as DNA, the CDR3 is TGTGCCAGCAGTTTTTTACAGGGGATAAAGAGTACTGAAGCTTTCTTT. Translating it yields CASSFLQGIKSTEAFF.

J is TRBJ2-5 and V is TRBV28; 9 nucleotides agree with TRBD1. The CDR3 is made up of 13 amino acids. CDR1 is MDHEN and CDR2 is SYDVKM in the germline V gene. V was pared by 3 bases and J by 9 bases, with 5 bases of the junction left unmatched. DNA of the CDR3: TGTGCCAGCAGTTTGGGGACAGGGTTGTCCCAGTACTTC. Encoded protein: CASSLGTGLSQYF.

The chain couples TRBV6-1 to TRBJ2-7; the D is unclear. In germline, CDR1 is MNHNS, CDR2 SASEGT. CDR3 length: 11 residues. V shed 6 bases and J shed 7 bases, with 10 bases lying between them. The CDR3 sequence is CASSQKREQYF. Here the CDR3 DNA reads TGTGCCAGCAGCCAAAAAAGAGAGCAGTACTTC.

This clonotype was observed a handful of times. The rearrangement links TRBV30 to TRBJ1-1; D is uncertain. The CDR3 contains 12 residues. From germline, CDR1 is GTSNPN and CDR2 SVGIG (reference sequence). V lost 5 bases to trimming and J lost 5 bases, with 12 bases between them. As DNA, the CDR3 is TGTGCCTGGTGGTCCACCCGGACTGAAGCTTTCTTT. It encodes CAWWSTRTEAFF.

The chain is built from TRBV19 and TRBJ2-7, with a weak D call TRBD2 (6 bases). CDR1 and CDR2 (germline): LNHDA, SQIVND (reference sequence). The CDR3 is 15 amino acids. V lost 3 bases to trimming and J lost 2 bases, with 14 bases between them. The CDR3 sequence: CASSIDGTETYEQYF. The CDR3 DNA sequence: TGTGCCAGTAGTATTGATGGGACTGAAACCTACGAGCAGTACTTC.

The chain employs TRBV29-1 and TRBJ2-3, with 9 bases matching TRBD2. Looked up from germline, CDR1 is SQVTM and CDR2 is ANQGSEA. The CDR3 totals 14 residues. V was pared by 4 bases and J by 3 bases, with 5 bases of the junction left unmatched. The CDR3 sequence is CSVVDSGRTDTQYF. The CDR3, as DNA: TGCAGCGTTGTAGACAGCGGGAGGACAGATACGCAGTATTTT.

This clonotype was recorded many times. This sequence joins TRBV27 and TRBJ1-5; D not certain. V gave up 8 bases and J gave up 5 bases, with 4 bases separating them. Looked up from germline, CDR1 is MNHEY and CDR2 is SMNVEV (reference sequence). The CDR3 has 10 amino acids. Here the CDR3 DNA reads TGTGCCAGCGGCTATCAGCCCCAGCATTTT. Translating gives CASGYQPQHF.

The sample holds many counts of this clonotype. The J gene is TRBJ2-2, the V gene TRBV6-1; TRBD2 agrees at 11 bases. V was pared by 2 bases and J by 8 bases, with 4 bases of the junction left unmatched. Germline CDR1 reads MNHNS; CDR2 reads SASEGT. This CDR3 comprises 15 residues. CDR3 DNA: TGTGCCAGCAGTGAACTAGCGGGGGGATTTGGGGAGCTGTTTTTT. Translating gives CASSELAGGFGELFF.

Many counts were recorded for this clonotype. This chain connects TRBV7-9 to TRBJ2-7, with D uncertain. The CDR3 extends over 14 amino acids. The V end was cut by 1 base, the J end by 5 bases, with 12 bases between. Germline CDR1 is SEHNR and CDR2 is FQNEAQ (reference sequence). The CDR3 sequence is CASSLGTRGDEQYF. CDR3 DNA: TGTGCCAGCAGCTTAGGCACCCGAGGCGACGAGCAGTACTTC.

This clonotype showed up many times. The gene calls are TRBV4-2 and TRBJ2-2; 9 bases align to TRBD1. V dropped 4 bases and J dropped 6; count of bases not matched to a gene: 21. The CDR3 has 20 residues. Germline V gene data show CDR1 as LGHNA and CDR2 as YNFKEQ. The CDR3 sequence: CASSRPGTGIVFPLAGELFF. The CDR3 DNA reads TGTGCCAGCAGCCGACCCGGGACAGGGATCGTGTTCCCTTTAGCCGGGGAGCTGTTTTTT.

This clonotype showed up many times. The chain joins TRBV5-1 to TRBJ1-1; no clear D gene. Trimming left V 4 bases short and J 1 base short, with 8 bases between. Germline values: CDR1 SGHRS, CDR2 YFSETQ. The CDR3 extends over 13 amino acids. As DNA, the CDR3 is TGCGCCAGCAGCCCCTTCGGGAACACTGAAGCTTTCTTT. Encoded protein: CASSPFGNTEAFF.

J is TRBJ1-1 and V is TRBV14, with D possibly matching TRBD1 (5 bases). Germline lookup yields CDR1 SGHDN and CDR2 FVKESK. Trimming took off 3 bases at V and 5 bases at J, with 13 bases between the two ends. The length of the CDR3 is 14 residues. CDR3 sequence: CASSHRAGGTEAFF. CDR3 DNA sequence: TGTGCCAGCAGCCACAGGGCTGGCGGAACTGAAGCTTTCTTT.

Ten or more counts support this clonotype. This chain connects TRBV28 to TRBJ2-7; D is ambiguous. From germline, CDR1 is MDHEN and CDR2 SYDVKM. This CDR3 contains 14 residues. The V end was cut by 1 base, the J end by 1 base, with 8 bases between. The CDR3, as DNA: TGTGCCAGCAGTTTATTGCGGACGTCCTACGAGCAGTACTTC. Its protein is CASSLLRTSYEQYF.

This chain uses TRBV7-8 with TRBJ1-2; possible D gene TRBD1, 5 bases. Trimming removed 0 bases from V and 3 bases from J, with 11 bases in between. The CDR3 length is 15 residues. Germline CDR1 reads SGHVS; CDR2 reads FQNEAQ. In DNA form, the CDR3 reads TGTGCCAGCAGCTTAGCGGCAGGGCCTGACTATGGCTACACCTTC. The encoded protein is CASSLAAGPDYGYTF.

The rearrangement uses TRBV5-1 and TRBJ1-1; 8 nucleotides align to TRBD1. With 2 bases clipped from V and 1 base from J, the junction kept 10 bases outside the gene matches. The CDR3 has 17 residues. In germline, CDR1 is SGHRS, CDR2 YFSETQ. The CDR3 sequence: CASSLLGAGTGNTEAFF. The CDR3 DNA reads TGCGCCAGCAGCTTATTGGGTGCCGGGACAGGGAACACTGAAGCTTTCTTT.

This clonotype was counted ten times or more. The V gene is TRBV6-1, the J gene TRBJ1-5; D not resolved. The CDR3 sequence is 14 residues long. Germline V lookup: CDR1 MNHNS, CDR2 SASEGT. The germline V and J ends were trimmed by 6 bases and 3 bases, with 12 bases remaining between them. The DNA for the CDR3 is TGTGCCAGCAGGGAGGACGGATACAATCAGCCCCAGCATTTT. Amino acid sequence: CASREDGYNQPQHF.